The 21 T cell receptor beta chains given below trace back to one sample, sequenced in a study of blood T cell repertoires in COVID-19. Measured with immunoSEQ multiplex PCR; TCRdb has only the in-frame clones, and not every one. Of hundreds of thousands of clones in the sample, 80% to 90% are singletons; the top ten hold 2.2%. The sample consisted of PBMCs or T cells enriched from blood (not recorded which). The source is a man aged 30 to 45 who had recovered from COVID-19.

The rearrangement joins TRBV3-1 (or the pseudogene TRBV3-2) to TRBJ1-5, with D perhaps matching TRBD1 (5 bases). Germline V lookup: CDR1 LGHDT, CDR2 YNNKEL (reference sequence). V was shortened by 4 bases and J by 2 bases, with 18 bases between the two germline ends. The CDR3 runs 17 residues. CDR3 DNA sequence: TGTGCCAGCAGCCCCGACCCTCTTGACAGCCGCAATCAGCCCCAGCATTTT. The encoded protein is CASSPDPLDSRNQPQHF.

In its sample, this clone was seen a few times. This chain connects TRBV5-8 to TRBJ1-4; no reliable D call. Germline V gene sequence: CDR1 SGHTS, CDR2 YDEGEE. This CDR3 is built from 13 residues. Trimming took 1 base from V and 13 from J, leaving 14 bases between them. The chain's CDR3 is CASSLTAEPGLFF. Written as DNA, the CDR3 is TGTGCCAGCAGCTTGACCGCCGAACCGGGACTGTTTTTT.

The V and J genes are TRBV7-8 and TRBJ2-1, with 11 positions matching TRBD2. The CDR3 runs to 16 residues. The V and J ends lost 5 bases and 3 bases, in that order; junction bases with no gene match: 6. Germline assignment: CDR1 SGHVS and CDR2 FQNEAQ. The CDR3 sequence: CASSLGTSGNYNEQFF. The CDR3 bases are TGTGCCAGCAGCCTTGGGACTAGCGGCAACTACAATGAGCAGTTCTTC.

The chain is built from TRBV9 and TRBJ1-5; possibly TRBD1 for D (6 bases). This CDR3 contains 15 residues. The germline CDR1 and CDR2 sequences are SGDLS and YYNGEE. The V end lost 0 bases, the J end lost 1 base, and 8 bases lay between the germline ends. CDR3 protein: CASSVGGTSNQPQHF. The CDR3 coding sequence is TGTGCCAGCAGCGTAGGGGGGACAAGCAATCAGCCCCAGCATTTT.

Only a few counts were recorded for this clone. V usage is TRBV7-9 and J usage is TRBJ1-5, with D possibly matching TRBD1 (6 bases). The V end lost 4 bases, the J end lost 4 bases, and 20 bases lay between the germline ends. Germline V gene lookup returns CDR1 SEHNR and CDR2 FQNEAQ (reference sequence). This CDR3 contains 17 residues. The CDR3 DNA follows: TGTGCCAGCAGCTCCGAATTGGCGGACAGCCAAAATCAGCCCCAGCATTTT. It codes for CASSSELADSQNQPQHF.

The chain carries TRBV12-5 and TRBJ1-1, with D uncertain. Per the germline V gene, CDR1 is LGHNT and CDR2 is FRNRAP. This CDR3 is built from 15 residues. Trimming took 2 bases from V and 1 from J, leaving 11 bases between them. CDR3 DNA sequence: TGTGCTAGTGGTTTGAGCACGGGAACGAACACTGAAGCTTTCTTT. This sequence encodes CASGLSTGTNTEAFF. Using reference TRBV12-5 and TRBJ1-1 for the parts outside the CDR3, the full variable domain is DARVTQTPRHKVTEMGQEVTMRCQPILGHNTVFWYRQTMMQGLELLAYFRNRAPLDDSGMPKDRFSAEMPDATLATLKIQPSEPRDSAVYFCASGLSTGTNTEAFFGQGTRLTVV.

The V gene is TRBV29-1, the J gene TRBJ1-4; 7 bases are a match to TRBD1. The CDR3 consists of 15 residues. Per germline, CDR1 SQVTM and CDR2 ANQGSEA. V trimming: 3 bases; J trimming: 0 bases; junction bases outside the gene matches: 4. CDR3 in DNA: TGCAGCGTTGAGCTAGGGACAGCAACTAATGAAAAACTGTTTTTT. It yields the protein CSVELGTATNEKLFF.

The chain recombines TRBV6-5 with TRBJ2-7; D not resolved. Germline-derived CDR1 and CDR2 are MNHEY and SVGAGI. V lost 2 bases and J 4 bases, leaving 3 bases between the germline ends. CDR3 size: 11 residues. The CDR3 region is CASSYQYEQYF. The CDR3 DNA reads as TGTGCCAGCAGTTACCAATACGAGCAGTACTTC.

This chain connects TRBV3-1 (or the pseudogene TRBV3-2) to TRBJ1-1; 9 nucleotides match TRBD1. This CDR3 is built from 14 residues. The germline V gene has CDR1 LGHDT and CDR2 YNNKEL (reference sequence). Trimming cost V 6 bases and J 4 bases; bases outside gene matches: 6. DNA for the CDR3: TGTGCCAGCAGGGACAGGGGCGGGGGCACTGAAGCTTTCTTT. The encoded protein is CASRDRGGGTEAFF.

The V gene is TRBV30, the J gene TRBJ2-7; TRBD1 is a possible D gene (6 bases). The CDR3 is 13 residues long. CDR1 and CDR2 from the germline V gene are GTSNPN and SVGIG (reference sequence). V dropped 3 bases and J dropped 2 bases, with 11 bases sitting between them. Here the CDR3 reads CAWSLGGPYEQYF. CDR3 coding DNA: TGTGCCTGGAGCCTAGGGGGACCCTACGAGCAGTACTTC. The full variable domain, rest sourced from reference TRBV30 and TRBJ2-7, is SQTIHQWPATLVQPVGSPLSLECTVEGTSNPNLYWYRQAAGRGLQLLFYSVGIGQISSEVPQNLSASRPQDRQFILSSKKLLLSDSGFYLCAWSLGGPYEQYFGPGTRLTVT.

J is TRBJ1-2 and V is TRBV6-5; the D gene is possibly TRBD1 (5 bases). Germline lookup yields CDR1 MNHEY and CDR2 SVGAGI. The CDR3 is 12 amino acids. The V end lost 6 bases, the J end lost 3 bases, and 8 bases lay between the germline ends. DNA of the CDR3: TGTGCCAGCAGAGGGGTCGACTATGGCTACACCTTC. This gives the protein CASRGVDYGYTF.

The chain links TRBV11-2 to TRBJ2-3, with 7 bases matching TRBD2. CDR1 is SGHAT and CDR2 is FQNNGV in the germline V gene. The length of the CDR3 is 15 residues. J gave up 0 bases and V 0 bases, and 0 bases lay outside the gene matches. The DNA of the CDR3 is TGTGCCAGCAGCTTAGATAGCGGGAGCACAGATACGCAGTATTTT. Protein product: CASSLDSGSTDTQYF.

This clone appeared a single time. This chain uses TRBV12-3 or TRBV12-4 with TRBJ2-5, with D hard to call. Between the trimmed V and J ends, which lost 5 bases and 0 bases, there was a span of 7 bases. The CDR3 has 13 residues. The CDR3 nucleotides are TGTGCCAGCAGTCCGCGGAACCAAGAGACCCAGTACTTC. Protein product: CASSPRNQETQYF.

The V call is TRBV10-3, the J call TRBJ1-2, with D possibly being TRBD1 (5 bases). Germline V gene sequence: CDR1 ENHRY, CDR2 SYGVKD. Trimming stripped 4 bases from V and 1 base from J, with 13 bases between. This CDR3 contains 15 residues. The CDR3 sequence: CAISGGPGDNYGYTF. The CDR3 DNA sequence: TGTGCCATCAGTGGGGGACCGGGGGATAACTATGGCTACACCTTC.

Written as DNA, the CDR3 is TGCGCCAGCAGGGGACAGGGGGCGTCCTACGAGCAGTACTTC. Translation gives CASRGQGASYEQYF. The rearrangement links TRBV5-1 to TRBJ2-7, with 12 bases matching TRBD1. Losses at the gene ends were 5 bases for V and 1 base for J; bases not matched to a gene: 1. The CDR3 contains 14 residues. Germline assignment: CDR1 SGHRS and CDR2 YFSETQ.

CDR3 nucleotides: TGTGCCAGCAGTAAAGACAGGGTTTCTCCTGAAGCTTTCTTT. Translating it yields CASSKDRVSPEAFF. The chain uses TRBV2 and TRBJ1-1; TRBD1 matches 7 bases. This CDR3 comprises 14 residues. Germline V gene data show CDR1 as SNHLY and CDR2 as FYNNEI. The V and J ends lost 5 bases and 6 bases, in that order; junction bases with no gene match: 9.

The genes are TRBV7-9 and TRBJ2-5, with 7 bases aligning to TRBD2. This CDR3 spans 14 amino acids. Germline assignment: CDR1 SEHNR and CDR2 FQNEAQ (reference sequence). The J segment lost 4 bases and the V segment lost 2 bases, leaving 4 bases of the junction unmatched. CDR3 amino acids: CASSLLPGGETQYF. The CDR3 DNA follows: TGTGCCAGCAGCTTACTTCCGGGAGGAGAGACCCAGTACTTC.

This chain joins TRBV5-1 and TRBJ1-4, with TRBD1 as a possible D gene (6 bases). Trimming removed 4 bases at V and 8 bases at J, with 15 bases between. There are 14 residues in the CDR3. Germline CDR1 and CDR2: SGHRS and YFSETQ. CDR3 sequence: CASSLQGVGEKLFF. The CDR3 bases are TGCGCCAGCAGCCTACAGGGTGTTGGGGAAAAACTGTTTTTT.

The rearrangement uses TRBV2 and TRBJ2-5, with 8 bases that match TRBD1. Germline V gene sequence: CDR1 SNHLY, CDR2 FYNNEI. The length of the CDR3 is 14 residues. J was trimmed by 7 bases and V by 3 bases; bases with no gene match: 7. CDR3 sequence (DNA): TGTGCCAGCAGTGACCAGGGGGCCCCATCGACCCAGTACTTC. Translating gives CASSDQGAPSTQYF. Based on the CDR3 plus reference TRBV2 and TRBJ2-5, the full variable domain is EPEVTQTPSHQVTQMGQEVILRCVPISNHLYFYWYRQILGQKVEFLVSFYNNEISEKSEIFDDQFSVERPDGSNFTLKIRSTKLEDSAMYFCASSDQGAPSTQYFGPGTRLLVL.

This clone was detected ten times or more. The gene calls are TRBV9 and TRBJ2-1; 9 bases line up with TRBD1. V shed 0 bases and J 9 bases; nucleotides not matched to a gene: 7. The CDR3 runs to 15 residues. The germline CDR1 and CDR2 sequences are SGDLS and YYNGEE. The CDR3: CASSVGGQGVTEQFF. CDR3 nucleotides: TGTGCCAGCAGCGTAGGGGGACAGGGCGTCACTGAGCAGTTCTTC. The complete variable domain, with remaining parts taken from reference TRBV9 and TRBJ2-1, reads DSGVTQTPKHLITATGQRVTLRCSPRSGDLSVYWYQQSLDQGLQFLIQYYNGEERAKGNILERFSAQQFPDLHSELNLSSLELGDSALYFCASSVGGQGVTEQFFGPGTRLTVL.

This chain uses TRBV6-4 with TRBJ1-1; D possibly corresponds to TRBD1 (6 bases). CDR3 length: 13 residues. CDR1 is MRHNA and CDR2 is SNTAGT in the germline V gene. V was pared by 5 bases and J by 11 bases, with 18 bases between. DNA of the CDR3: TGTGCCAGCAGTCCAGGGGAAAATGCGAGGGCTTTCTTT. It codes for CASSPGENARAFF.